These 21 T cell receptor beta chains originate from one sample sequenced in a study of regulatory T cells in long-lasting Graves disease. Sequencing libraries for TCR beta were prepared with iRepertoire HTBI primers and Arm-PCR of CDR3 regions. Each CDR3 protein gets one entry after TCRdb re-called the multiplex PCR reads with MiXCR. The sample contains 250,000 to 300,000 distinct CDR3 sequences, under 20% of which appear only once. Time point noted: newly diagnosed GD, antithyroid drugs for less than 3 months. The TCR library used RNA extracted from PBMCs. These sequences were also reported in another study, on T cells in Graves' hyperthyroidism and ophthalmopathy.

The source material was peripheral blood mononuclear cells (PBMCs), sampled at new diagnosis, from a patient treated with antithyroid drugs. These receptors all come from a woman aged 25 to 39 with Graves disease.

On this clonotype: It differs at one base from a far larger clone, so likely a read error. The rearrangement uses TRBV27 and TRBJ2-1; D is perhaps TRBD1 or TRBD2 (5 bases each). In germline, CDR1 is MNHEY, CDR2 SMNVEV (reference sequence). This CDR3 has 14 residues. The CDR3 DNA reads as TGTGCCAGCAGTTTACGATATGATACCGGGGCCCAGTGCTTC. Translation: CASSLRYDTGAQCF.

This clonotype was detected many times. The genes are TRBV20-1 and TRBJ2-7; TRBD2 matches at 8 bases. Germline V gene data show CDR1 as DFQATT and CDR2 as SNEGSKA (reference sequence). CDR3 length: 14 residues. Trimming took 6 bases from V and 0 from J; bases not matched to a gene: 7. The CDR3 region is CSAPREGTSYEQYF. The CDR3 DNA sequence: TGCAGTGCCCCCCGGGAGGGGACCTCCTACGAGCAGTACTTC.

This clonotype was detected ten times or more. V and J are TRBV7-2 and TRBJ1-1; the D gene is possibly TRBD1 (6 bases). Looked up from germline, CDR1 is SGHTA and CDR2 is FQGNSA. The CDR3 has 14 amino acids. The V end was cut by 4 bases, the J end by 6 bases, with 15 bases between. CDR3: CASSSPKTGPEAFF. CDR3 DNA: TGTGCCAGCAGCTCCCCCAAGACAGGACCTGAAGCTTTCTTT.

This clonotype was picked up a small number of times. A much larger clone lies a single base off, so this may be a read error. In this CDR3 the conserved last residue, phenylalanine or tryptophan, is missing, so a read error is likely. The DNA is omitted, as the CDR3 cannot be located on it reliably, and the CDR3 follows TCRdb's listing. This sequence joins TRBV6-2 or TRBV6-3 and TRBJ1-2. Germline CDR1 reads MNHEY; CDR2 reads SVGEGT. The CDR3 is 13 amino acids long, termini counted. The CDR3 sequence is CASSEAGPGPHGL.

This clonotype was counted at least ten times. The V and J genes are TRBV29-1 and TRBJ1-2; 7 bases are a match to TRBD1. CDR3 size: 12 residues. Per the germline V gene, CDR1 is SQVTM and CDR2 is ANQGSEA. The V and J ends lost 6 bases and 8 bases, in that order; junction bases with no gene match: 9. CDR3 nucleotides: TGCAGCGTCCCCCGGACAGGTGGCGGCTACACCTTC. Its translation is CSVPRTGGGYTF.

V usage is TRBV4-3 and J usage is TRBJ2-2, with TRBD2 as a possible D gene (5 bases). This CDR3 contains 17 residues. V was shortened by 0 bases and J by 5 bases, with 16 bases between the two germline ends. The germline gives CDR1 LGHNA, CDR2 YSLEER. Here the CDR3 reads CASSQEVLAGRTGELFF. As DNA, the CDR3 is TGCGCCAGCAGCCAAGAGGTTTTGGCGGGTAGAACCGGGGAGCTGTTTTTT.

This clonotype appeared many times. The DNA of the CDR3 is TGTGCCAGCAGCGAGGACGGGATAAAGGTAGATACGCAGTATTTT. This sequence encodes CASSEDGIKVDTQYF. This chain connects TRBV9 to TRBJ2-3; D is perhaps TRBD2 (5 bases). There are 15 residues in the CDR3. Germline V gene data show CDR1 as SGDLS and CDR2 as YYNGEE. Trimming cost V 3 bases and J 5 bases, with 16 bases left between them.

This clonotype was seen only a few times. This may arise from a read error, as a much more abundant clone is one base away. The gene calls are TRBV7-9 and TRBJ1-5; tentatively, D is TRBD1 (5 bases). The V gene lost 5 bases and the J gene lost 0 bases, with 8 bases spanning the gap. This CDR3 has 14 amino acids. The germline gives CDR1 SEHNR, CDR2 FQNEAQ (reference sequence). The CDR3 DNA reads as TGTGCCAGCAGCGGGGACCTTAGCAATCAGCCCCAGCATTTT. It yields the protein CASSGDLSNQPQHF.

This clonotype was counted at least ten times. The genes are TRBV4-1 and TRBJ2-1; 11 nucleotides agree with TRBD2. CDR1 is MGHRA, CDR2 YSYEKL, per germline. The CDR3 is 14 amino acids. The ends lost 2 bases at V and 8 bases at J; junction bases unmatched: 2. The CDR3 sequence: CASSQSLAGDEQFF. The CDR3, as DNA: TGCGCCAGCAGCCAATCACTAGCGGGGGATGAGCAGTTCTTC.

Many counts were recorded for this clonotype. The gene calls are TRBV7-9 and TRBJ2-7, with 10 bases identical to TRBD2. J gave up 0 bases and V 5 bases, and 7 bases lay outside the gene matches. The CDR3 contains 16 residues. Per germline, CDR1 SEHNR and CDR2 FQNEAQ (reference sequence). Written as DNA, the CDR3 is TGTGCCAGCAGCGCTCTAGCGGGGGCCGTCTCCTACGAGCAGTACTTC. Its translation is CASSALAGAVSYEQYF.

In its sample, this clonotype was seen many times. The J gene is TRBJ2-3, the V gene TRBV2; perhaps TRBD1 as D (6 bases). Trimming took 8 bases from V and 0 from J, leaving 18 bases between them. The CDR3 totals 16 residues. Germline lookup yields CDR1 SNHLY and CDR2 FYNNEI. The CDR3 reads CASAYSGTLSTDTQYF. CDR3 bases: TGTGCCAGCGCCTACTCCGGGACACTTAGCACAGATACGCAGTATTTT.

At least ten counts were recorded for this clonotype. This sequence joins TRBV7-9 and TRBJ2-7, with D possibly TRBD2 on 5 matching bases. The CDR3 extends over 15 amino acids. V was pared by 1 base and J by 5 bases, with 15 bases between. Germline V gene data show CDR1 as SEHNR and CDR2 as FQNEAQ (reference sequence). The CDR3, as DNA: TGTGCCAGCAGCTTAGGGGCGGGCCTAGTCCACGAGCAGTACTTC. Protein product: CASSLGAGLVHEQYF.

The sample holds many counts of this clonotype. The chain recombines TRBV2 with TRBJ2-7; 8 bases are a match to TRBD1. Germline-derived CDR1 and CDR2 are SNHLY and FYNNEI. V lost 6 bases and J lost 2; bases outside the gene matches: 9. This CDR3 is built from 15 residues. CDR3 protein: CASSVKTGDPYEQYF. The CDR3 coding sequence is TGTGCCAGCAGCGTAAAGACAGGGGACCCCTACGAGCAGTACTTC.

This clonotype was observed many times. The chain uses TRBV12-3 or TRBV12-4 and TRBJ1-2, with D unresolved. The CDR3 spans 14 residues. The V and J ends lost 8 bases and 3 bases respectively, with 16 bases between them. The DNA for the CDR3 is TGTGCCAGCGGATCTTCGGTGACGGACTATGGCTACACCTTC. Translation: CASGSSVTDYGYTF.

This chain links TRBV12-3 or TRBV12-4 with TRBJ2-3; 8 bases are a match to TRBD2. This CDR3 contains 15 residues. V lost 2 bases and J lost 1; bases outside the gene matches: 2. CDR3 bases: TGTGCCAGCAGTTTATTAGCGGGGCGCACAGATACGCAGTATTTT. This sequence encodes CASSLLAGRTDTQYF.

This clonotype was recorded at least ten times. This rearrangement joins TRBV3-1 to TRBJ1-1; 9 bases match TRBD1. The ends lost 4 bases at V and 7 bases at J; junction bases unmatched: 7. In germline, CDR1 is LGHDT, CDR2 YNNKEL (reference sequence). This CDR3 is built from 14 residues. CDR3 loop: CASSLVPGQGEAFF. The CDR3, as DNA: TGTGCCAGCAGCCTCGTTCCGGGACAGGGTGAAGCTTTCTTT.

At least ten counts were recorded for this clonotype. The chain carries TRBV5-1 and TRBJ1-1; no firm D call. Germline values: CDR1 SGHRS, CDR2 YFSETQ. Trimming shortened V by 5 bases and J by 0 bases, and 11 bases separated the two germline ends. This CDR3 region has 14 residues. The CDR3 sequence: CASRSGVVNTEAFF. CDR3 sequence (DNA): TGCGCCAGCAGATCCGGGGTGGTGAACACTGAAGCTTTCTTT.

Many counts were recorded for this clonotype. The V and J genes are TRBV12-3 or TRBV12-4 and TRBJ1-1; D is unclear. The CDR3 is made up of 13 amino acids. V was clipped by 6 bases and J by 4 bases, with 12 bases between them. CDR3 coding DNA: TGTGCCAGCAGACCGGGCAAGATCACTGAAGCTTTCTTT. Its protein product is CASRPGKITEAFF.

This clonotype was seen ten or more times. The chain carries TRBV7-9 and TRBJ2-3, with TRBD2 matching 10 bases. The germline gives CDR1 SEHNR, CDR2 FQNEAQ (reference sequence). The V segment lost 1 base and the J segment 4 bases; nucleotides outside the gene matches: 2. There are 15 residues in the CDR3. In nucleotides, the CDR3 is TGTGCCAGCAGCTTAGGAGCGGGGGGGCCAGATACGCAGTATTTT. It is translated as CASSLGAGGPDTQYF.

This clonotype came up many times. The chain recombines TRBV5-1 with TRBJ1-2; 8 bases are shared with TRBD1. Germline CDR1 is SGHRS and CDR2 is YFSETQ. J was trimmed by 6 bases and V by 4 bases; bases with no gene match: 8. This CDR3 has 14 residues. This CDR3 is CASSAQGAKDGYTF. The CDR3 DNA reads TGCGCCAGCAGCGCTCAGGGGGCTAAGGATGGCTACACCTTC.

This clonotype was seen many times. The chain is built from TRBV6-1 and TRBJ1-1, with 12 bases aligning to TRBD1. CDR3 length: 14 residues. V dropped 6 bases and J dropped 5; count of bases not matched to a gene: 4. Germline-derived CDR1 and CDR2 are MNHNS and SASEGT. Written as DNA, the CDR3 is TGTGCCAGCAGGGGGACAGGGGGCATGACTGAAGCTTTCTTT. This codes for CASRGTGGMTEAFF.